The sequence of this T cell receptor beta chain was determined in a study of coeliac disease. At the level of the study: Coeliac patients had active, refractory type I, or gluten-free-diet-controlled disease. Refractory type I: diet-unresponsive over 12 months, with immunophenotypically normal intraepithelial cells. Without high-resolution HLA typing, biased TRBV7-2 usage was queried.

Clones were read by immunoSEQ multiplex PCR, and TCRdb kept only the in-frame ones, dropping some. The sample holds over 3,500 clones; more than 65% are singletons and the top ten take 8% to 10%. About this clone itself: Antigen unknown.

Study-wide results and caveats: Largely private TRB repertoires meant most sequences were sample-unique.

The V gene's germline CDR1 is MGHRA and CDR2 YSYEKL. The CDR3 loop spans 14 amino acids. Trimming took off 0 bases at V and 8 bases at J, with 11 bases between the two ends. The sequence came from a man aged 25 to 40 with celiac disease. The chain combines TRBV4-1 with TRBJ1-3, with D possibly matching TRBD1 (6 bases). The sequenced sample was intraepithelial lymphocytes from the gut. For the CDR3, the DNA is TGCGCCAGCAGCCAAGACAGGGGACGGGACACCATATATTTT. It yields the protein CASSQDRGRDTIYF.